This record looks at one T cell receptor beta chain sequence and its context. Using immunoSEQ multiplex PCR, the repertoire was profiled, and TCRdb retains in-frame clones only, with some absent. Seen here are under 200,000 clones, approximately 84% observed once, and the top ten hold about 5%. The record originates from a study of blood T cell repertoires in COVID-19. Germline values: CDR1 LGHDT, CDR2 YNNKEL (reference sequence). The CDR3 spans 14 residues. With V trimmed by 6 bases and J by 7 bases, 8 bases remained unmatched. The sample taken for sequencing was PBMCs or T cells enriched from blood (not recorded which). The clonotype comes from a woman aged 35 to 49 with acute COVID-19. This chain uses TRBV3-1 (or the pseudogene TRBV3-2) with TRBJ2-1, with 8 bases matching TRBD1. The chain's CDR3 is CASSPDRVLNEQFF. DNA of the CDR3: TGTGCCAGCAGTCCGGACAGGGTATTAAATGAGCAGTTCTTC.